This record covers a single TCR beta chain. Antigen unknown. This specimen comes from a study of identical twins. Healthy Caucasian individuals made up all the donors. V gave up 8 bases and J gave up 4 bases; unmatched junction bases: 6. CDR3 length equals 13 residues. CDR1 is SGHTA and CDR2 is FQGNSA in the germline V gene. The study's findings and limits: Abundant beta clonotypes from cord blood had fewer insertions, unlike memory repertoires, which showed none.

TCRdb recomputed calls from the 5' RACE reads with MiXCR, one row per CDR3 protein. Counted here are some 260,000 distinct CDR3 sequences, about an eighth occurring once; the ten biggest clones make up around 9%. This chain connects TRBV7-2 to TRBJ2-5; TRBD1 matches 8 bases. Sequencing was carried out using memory (CD45RO+) T cells sorted from blood. This TCR came from a young woman in good health. In DNA, the CDR3 is TGTGCCAGCCGACAGGGGATGAGAGAGACCCAGTACTTC. Its translation: CASRQGMRETQYF.